This T cell receptor (beta chain) was identified in a study of T cell responses to AZD1222 COVID-19 vaccine listed by TCRdb under 2021. General notes on the study: A total of over 230 trial participants underwent TCR sequencing, of whom about 210 received two doses of AZD1222 and about 25 received two doses of the MenACWY control vaccine. Enrollment into the trials was organized by age into subgroups of 18-55, 56-69 and 70-plus years, and those subgroups contained roughly 140, 27 and 60 TCR-sequenced participants, respectively.

Remarks on this clone: There is no known antigen for this receptor. Base-call qualities are not available, and no considerably larger clone is one nucleotide away. The sample contains more than one DNA sequence encoding this CDR3.

Study-wide findings and limitations: Conclusions about previously exposed vaccinees are limited, since just a handful of AZD1222 recipients were seropositive for SARS-CoV-2 at baseline. The 56-69-year group was small, and its depth increase did not reach significance, likely because of low power. After two AZD1222 doses, spike-specific TCR breadth and depth were significantly higher than at day 0 and than in MenACWY recipients. Vaccine-associated CD4 TCRs spanned the whole spike protein, with dominant responses in regions 160-218 and 743-854. Nearly half of unique spike-specific TCRs reportedly recognized epitopes outside regions mutated in the B.1.351 and B.1.1.7 variants. No day 14 peak-response samples were available, so repertoires were characterized only after the peak T cell response. Most participants were white British and females outnumbered males, and the authors suggested that clonal diversity may have been underestimated.

The time point label on this specimen signifies: baseline before first vaccination. The intended sense of this specimen's treatment or condition label: meningococcal conjugate vaccine given as trial control. Samples from vaccinated people were obtained from the UK trials COV001 and COV002, which included a single-blind randomized controlled phase 2/3 trial of AZD1222 (ChAdOx1 nCoV-19) in healthy adults. For TCRbeta chain sequencing, PBMC samples from trial participants were taken at day 0 and at day 28 after the second dose. The CDR3 numbers 12 residues from cysteine through phenylalanine. CDR3 DNA only is kept here, 36 bases in frame from base 1. The junction carries 7 bases between V and J, which are trimmed by 1 base and 7 bases respectively. The germline V gene (reference sequence) gives CDR1 as SEHNR and CDR2 as FQNEAQ. The CDR3 regions of human TCRbeta chains were analyzed by immunosequencing. The authors' pipeline ran thus. TCRs in the repertoires were matched against a reference library of SARS-CoV-2-specific TCRs that had been generated with the MIRA antigen-specificity platform. Breadth meant the fraction of unique TCRs that were SARS-CoV-2-associated, whereas depth meant the fraction of total T cells that were SARS-CoV-2-associated. Using the MIRA data, every spike-specific TCR was mapped to the spike region that the TCR reacted to and assigned to either a CD4 or a CD8 class. Log10-transformed breadth and depth values were compared by one-way ANOVA with Sidak's multiple comparisons tests. TCRdb retrieved this table from immuneACCESS and kept in-frame rearrangements only. Not all clones are present; in checked studies, unresolved V genes account for under half, and no reason is known for the remainder. D and trimming come from the DNA, and the V and J calls and clone size come from that table. For this sample the table gives approximately 220,000 clones, of which roughly 91% were detected only once. Clones ranked in the top ten supply roughly 1% of the sample.

The chain is made from TRBV7-9 and TRBJ1-2; matching of 6 bases hints at TRBD1 as the D gene. The receptor comes from an adult in good health. Material: peripheral blood, obtained on day 0 of MenACWY control vaccination. The CDR3 reads as follows: CASSLDRAGYTF. The DNA sequence reads TGTGCCAGCAGCTTAGACAGGGCTGGCTACACCTTC.